This T cell receptor (beta chain) originates from a study of OX40 agonist ivuxolimab in advanced cancers. This table comes from immunoSEQ multiplex PCR, and its TCRdb copy is limited to in-frame clones, with some not included. The table has about 71,000 clones, roughly three quarters seen once; the top ten hold roughly 4.9%. For this clone: Its antigen is not identified. The sample contains more than one DNA sequence encoding this CDR3.

Study outcomes and limitations: Not determined was the antigen specificity of the expanded peripheral T cells.

The CDR3 length is 15 residues. The germline CDR1 and CDR2 sequences are MDHEN and SYDVKM. Between the trimmed V and J ends, which lost 5 bases and 4 bases, there was a span of 17 bases. The sequence was collected from an adult with an advanced solid tumor such as melanoma, head and neck, liver or kidney cancer. This chain uses TRBV28 with TRBJ1-2, with a possible D match to TRBD1 (6 bases). Source: CD4+ or CD8+ T cells sorted from blood, taken in a trial of the OX40 agonist ivuxolimab. CDR3 DNA sequence: TGTGCCAGCAGTCTCTCATTGGGGGGCCTCTATGGCTACACCTTC. Encoded protein: CASSLSLGGLYGYTF.